The rows below give T cell receptor beta chains drawn from one sample of a study of CD8+CD57+ T cells in acquired aplastic anemia. TCRdb reanalysed the reads using MiXCR and keeps one entry per CDR3 protein. The sample comprises roughly 180,000 distinct CDR3 sequences, less than 50% of which are singletons, and 10% to 15% rests with the top ten. The sample consisted of sorted CD4+, CD8+, or CD8+CD57+ T cells (not recorded which) from PBMCs. Receptor source: a human donor with aplastic anemia. Each CDR3 is given with its conserved first and last residue. Fields, in order: V gene, J gene, CDR3 protein.

TRBV19,TRBJ1-6,CASSIGDRRYSPLHF
TRBV28,TRBJ2-1,CASFSGASYNEQFF
TRBV10-3,TRBJ2-1,CAISEAVSGSSNEQFF
TRBV11-2,TRBJ2-3,CASSSWLQRKSTDTQYF
TRBV7-3,TRBJ2-1,CASSVGQYNEQFF
TRBV5-1,TRBJ2-3,CASSFFSGGDTQYF
TRBV2,TRBJ2-1,CASSLGRSYNEQFF
TRBV19,TRBJ2-1,CASSVSTVDEQFF
TRBV29-1,TRBJ2-2,CSVAEGLAGELFF
TRBV5-1,TRBJ2-3,CASSEVSSTDTQYF
TRBV10-3,TRBJ1-1,CAISERPRDADAEAFF
TRBV25-1,TRBJ1-6,CASSEYSGSSGPLHF
TRBV10-3,TRBJ1-6,CAISASGQGNSPLHF
TRBV5-1,TRBJ1-5,CASSQGTGPNQPQHF
TRBV20-1,TRBJ2-7,CSASPGQGVYEQYF
TRBV4-2,TRBJ2-1,CASSPTSGAYNEQFF
TRBV3-1,TRBJ2-3,CASSRPSDTQYF
TRBV19,TRBJ2-1,CASRRASGGANEQFF
TRBV20-1,TRBJ2-2,CSARDHRGSGELFF
TRBV9,TRBJ1-2,CASSPEGGRGYTF
TRBV6-1,TRBJ2-7,CASKSLQGDTYEQYF
TRBV6-5,TRBJ2-7,CASSYSTYEQYF
TRBV29-1,TRBJ2-3,CSVVSSADTQYF
TRBV29-1,TRBJ2-7,CSVDPGQGREEQYF
TRBV6-4,TRBJ2-7,CASAGENQLYEQYF
TRBV18,TRBJ2-3,CASSRGQGTDTQYF
TRBV20-1,TRBJ2-7,CSVGVSLTSYEQYF
TRBV4-1,TRBJ1-3,CASSQNRGQTGNTIYF
TRBV2,TRBJ2-7,CASSPMGSEQYF
TRBV29-1,TRBJ2-3,CSVEPGGTADTQYF
TRBV9,TRBJ1-6,CASSVAGGNSPLHF